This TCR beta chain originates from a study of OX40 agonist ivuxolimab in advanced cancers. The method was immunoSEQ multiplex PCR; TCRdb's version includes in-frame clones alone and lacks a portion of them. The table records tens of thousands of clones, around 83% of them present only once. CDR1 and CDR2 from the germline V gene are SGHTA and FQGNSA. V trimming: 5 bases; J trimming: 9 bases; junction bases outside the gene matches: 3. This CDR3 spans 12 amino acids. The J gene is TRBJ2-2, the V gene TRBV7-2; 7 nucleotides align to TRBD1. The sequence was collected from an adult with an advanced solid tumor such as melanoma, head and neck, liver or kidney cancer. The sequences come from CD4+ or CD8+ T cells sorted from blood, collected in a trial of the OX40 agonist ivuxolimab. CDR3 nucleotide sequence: TGTGCCAGCAGCCAGACAGGGCGGGAGCTGTTTTTT. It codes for CASSQTGRELFF.